The source of this TCR beta chain is a study of regulatory T cells in long-lasting Graves disease. Study details: Under 3 months of antithyroid drugs had been taken by newly diagnosed Graves' patients. Notes on the study in general: Persistent Graves' patients showed less TCR diversity than newly diagnosed patients showed.

Regarding time point: newly diagnosed GD, antithyroid drugs for less than 3 months. TCR sequences were obtained from RNA taken from PBMCs. Investigators report Graves' disease was diagnosed under American Thyroid Association guidelines. Relying on iRepertoire HTBI primers and Arm-PCR of CDR3 regions, the team built TCR beta libraries. Study processing details: Identified segments across samples numbered more than 55 TRBV and more than 12 TRBJ. MiXCR, run by TCRdb on the multiplex PCR reads, gives a single entry per CDR3 protein. The V and J calls shown here were made by TCRdb, not taken from the authors' results. The sample lists 350,000 to 400,000 distinct CDR3 sequences, less than 20% occurring once. The germline V gene has CDR1 SEHNR and CDR2 FQNEAQ (reference sequence). This CDR3 is 13 amino acids long. Trimming shortened V by 5 bases and J by 3 bases, and 11 bases separated the two germline ends.

About this clonotype: Its antigen is not identified.

This material consisted of peripheral blood mononuclear cells (PBMCs), taken at new diagnosis, from a patient treated with antithyroid drugs. The receptor's source is a female donor with Graves disease. V is TRBV7-9 and J is TRBJ2-7, with a weak D call TRBD1 (7 bases). CDR3: CASSAGQYYEQYF. Written as DNA, the CDR3 is TGTGCCAGCAGCGCGGGACAGTACTACGAGCAGTACTTC.